These T cell receptor beta chains were read from a single sample in a study of glioma-infiltrating T cells. TCRdb itself ran the multiplex PCR reads through MiXCR, one entry per CDR3 protein. Here the sample spans some 130,000 distinct CDR3 sequences, around 25% being singletons. The sequenced material came from glioma tissue, nonneoplastic brain tissue, or PBMCs (not recorded which). These receptors were obtained from a human donor with low-grade glioma or glioblastoma, undergoing nonglioma brain surgery, or in good health (not recorded which). Both conserved end residues are part of each CDR3. The order of the fields is D gene, V gene, clone size, J gene, CDR3 DNA, CDR3 protein. The D gene is left open where the match is weak. Not all rows give a size; the values are once, few, many and, for expanded clones, a class.

d_gene: TRBD2; v_gene: TRBV5-6; abundance: -; j_gene: TRBJ2-3; CDR3nt: TGTGCCAGCCTTACCACTAGCGTCCCAGATACGCAGTATTTT; CDR3aa: CASLTTSVPDTQYF
d_gene: -; v_gene: TRBV11-2; abundance: -; j_gene: TRBJ1-1; CDR3nt: TGTGCCAGCAGCTGGGAGGGGAACACTGAAGCTTTCTTT; CDR3aa: CASSWEGNTEAFF
d_gene: -; v_gene: TRBV11-2; abundance: -; j_gene: TRBJ1-1; CDR3nt: TGTGCCAGCATCCCCCGGGCAGAAATCACTGAAGCTTTCTTT; CDR3aa: CASIPRAEITEAFF
d_gene: -; v_gene: TRBV27; abundance: many; j_gene: TRBJ2-3; CDR3nt: TGTGCCAGCAGTCCCAGCACAGATACGCAGTATTTT; CDR3aa: CASSPSTDTQYF
d_gene: TRBD1; v_gene: TRBV6-5; abundance: few; j_gene: TRBJ1-2; CDR3nt: TGTGCCAGCAGATCCTCGACAGGGACCAGCGGCTACACCTTC; CDR3aa: CASRSSTGTSGYTF
d_gene: TRBD1; v_gene: TRBV5-5; abundance: few; j_gene: TRBJ1-5; CDR3nt: TGTGCCAGCAGCCTTGACAGGGTCCCTCAGCCCCAGCATTTT; CDR3aa: CASSLDRVPQPQHF
d_gene: TRBD2; v_gene: TRBV2; abundance: -; j_gene: TRBJ2-3; CDR3nt: TGTGCCAGCGCCCCCGGGACTAGCGGGGCCCAAAGCACAGATACGCAGTATTTT; CDR3aa: CASAPGTSGAQSTDTQYF
d_gene: -; v_gene: TRBV3-1; abundance: few; j_gene: TRBJ2-5; CDR3nt: TGTGCCAGCAGCCAAATCAGGGAGACCCAGTACTTC; CDR3aa: CASSQIRETQYF
d_gene: -; v_gene: TRBV28; abundance: few; j_gene: TRBJ2-2; CDR3nt: TGTGCCAGCAGTCCGTATAGGAGACCCACCGGGGAGCTGTTTTTT; CDR3aa: CASSPYRRPTGELFF
d_gene: -; v_gene: TRBV7-3; abundance: -; j_gene: TRBJ2-3; CDR3nt: TGTGCCAGCAGCTTAATGGTTCCAGATACGCAGTATTTT; CDR3aa: CASSLMVPDTQYF
d_gene: -; v_gene: TRBV12-3/TRBV12-4; abundance: -; j_gene: TRBJ1-2; CDR3nt: TGTGCCAGCTTTCGGGGTGGTGGCTACACCTTC; CDR3aa: CASFRGGGYTF
d_gene: -; v_gene: TRBV20-1; abundance: many; j_gene: TRBJ2-3; CDR3nt: TGCAGTGCTAGAGATGCGGGGAGCACAGATACGCAGTATTTT; CDR3aa: CSARDAGSTDTQYF
d_gene: -; v_gene: TRBV3-1; abundance: many; j_gene: TRBJ1-1; CDR3nt: TGTGCCAGCAGTTACATTCCGGGACAAGGGAACACTGAAGCTTTCTTT; CDR3aa: CASSYIPGQGNTEAFF
d_gene: -; v_gene: TRBV6-4; abundance: once; j_gene: TRBJ2-5; CDR3nt: TGTGCCAGCAGTCTAACTAGCCAAGAGACCCAGTACTTC; CDR3aa: CASSLTSQETQYF
d_gene: -; v_gene: TRBV6-1; abundance: -; j_gene: TRBJ2-3; CDR3nt: TGTGCCAGCGGCCTTAGCAGGGAGCCCCCTGATACGCAGTATTTT; CDR3aa: CASGLSREPPDTQYF
d_gene: TRBD2; v_gene: TRBV10-3; abundance: few; j_gene: TRBJ2-3; CDR3nt: TGTGCCACGGCTGGCGGGGGGGGTACAGATACGCAGTATTTT; CDR3aa: CATAGGGGTDTQYF
d_gene: -; v_gene: TRBV20-1; abundance: -; j_gene: TRBJ2-3; CDR3nt: TGCAGTGCTAGATCCCCTCGTCGGGGAGAAGACACAGATACGCAGTATTTT; CDR3aa: CSARSPRRGEDTDTQYF
d_gene: -; v_gene: TRBV7-6; abundance: many; j_gene: TRBJ1-2; CDR3nt: TGTGCCAGCAGCTTAGGTCAGGGAAGGGATGGCTACACCTTC; CDR3aa: CASSLGQGRDGYTF
d_gene: -; v_gene: TRBV18; abundance: -; j_gene: TRBJ2-3; CDR3nt: TGTGCCAGCTCACCGCAGGGGAGGACAGATACGCAGTATTTT; CDR3aa: CASSPQGRTDTQYF
d_gene: -; v_gene: TRBV20-1; abundance: many; j_gene: TRBJ1-5; CDR3nt: TGCAGTGCCAAACCCAGGGGACCAGATAGCAATCAGCCCCAGCATTTT; CDR3aa: CSAKPRGPDSNQPQHF
d_gene: TRBD2; v_gene: TRBV28; abundance: many; j_gene: TRBJ2-3; CDR3nt: TGTGCCAGCAGCCCTACCCGTGATCGGTCTAGCGGGGCGAATACGCAGTATTTT; CDR3aa: CASSPTRDRSSGANTQYF
d_gene: -; v_gene: TRBV5-4; abundance: -; j_gene: TRBJ1-2; CDR3nt: TGTGCCAGCAGCTTGGGAGGGGCCCCTAACTATGGCTACACCTTC; CDR3aa: CASSLGGAPNYGYTF
d_gene: -; v_gene: TRBV3-1; abundance: -; j_gene: TRBJ1-2; CDR3nt: TGTGCCAGCAGCCAGGTCGAGGCCCGGTCAGGCTACACCTTC; CDR3aa: CASSQVEARSGYTF
d_gene: TRBD1; v_gene: TRBV6-1; abundance: few; j_gene: TRBJ1-4; CDR3nt: TGTGCCAGCAGCGGACAGGGGTCTAATGAAAAACTGTTTTTT; CDR3aa: CASSGQGSNEKLFF
d_gene: -; v_gene: TRBV10-3; abundance: few; j_gene: TRBJ1-6; CDR3nt: TGTGCCATCAGTGAGACCCCGATGGGGGTAGGATCACCCCTCCACTTT; CDR3aa: CAISETPMGVGSPLHF
d_gene: -; v_gene: TRBV28; abundance: many; j_gene: TRBJ1-1; CDR3nt: TGTGCCAGCAGTTTATGGGAAGGGAGCCCAAACACTGAAGCTTTCTTT; CDR3aa: CASSLWEGSPNTEAFF
d_gene: TRBD2; v_gene: TRBV6-2/TRBV6-3; abundance: -; j_gene: TRBJ2-3; CDR3nt: TGTGCCAGCAGTTCCCGTCGTAGCGGGGGGAGCACAGATACGCAGTATTTT; CDR3aa: CASSSRRSGGSTDTQYF